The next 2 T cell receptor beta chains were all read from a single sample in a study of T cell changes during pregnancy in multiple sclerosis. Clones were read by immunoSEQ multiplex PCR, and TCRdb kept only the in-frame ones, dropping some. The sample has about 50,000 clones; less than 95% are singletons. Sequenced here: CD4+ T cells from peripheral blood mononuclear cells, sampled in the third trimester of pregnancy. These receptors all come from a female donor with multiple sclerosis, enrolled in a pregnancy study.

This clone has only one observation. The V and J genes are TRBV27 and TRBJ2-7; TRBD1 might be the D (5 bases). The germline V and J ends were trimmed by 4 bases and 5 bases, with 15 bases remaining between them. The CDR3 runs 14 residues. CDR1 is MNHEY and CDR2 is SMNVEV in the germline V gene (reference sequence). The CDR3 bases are TGTGCCAGCAGTTCTGGTAGTAGACAGCACGAGCAGTACTTC. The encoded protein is CASSSGSRQHEQYF.

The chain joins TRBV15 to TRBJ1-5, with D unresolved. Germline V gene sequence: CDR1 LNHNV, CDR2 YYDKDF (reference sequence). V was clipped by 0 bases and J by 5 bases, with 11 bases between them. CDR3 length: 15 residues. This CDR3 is CATSRDGERHQPQHF. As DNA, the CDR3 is TGTGCCACCAGCAGAGATGGAGAGCGCCATCAGCCCCAGCATTTT.